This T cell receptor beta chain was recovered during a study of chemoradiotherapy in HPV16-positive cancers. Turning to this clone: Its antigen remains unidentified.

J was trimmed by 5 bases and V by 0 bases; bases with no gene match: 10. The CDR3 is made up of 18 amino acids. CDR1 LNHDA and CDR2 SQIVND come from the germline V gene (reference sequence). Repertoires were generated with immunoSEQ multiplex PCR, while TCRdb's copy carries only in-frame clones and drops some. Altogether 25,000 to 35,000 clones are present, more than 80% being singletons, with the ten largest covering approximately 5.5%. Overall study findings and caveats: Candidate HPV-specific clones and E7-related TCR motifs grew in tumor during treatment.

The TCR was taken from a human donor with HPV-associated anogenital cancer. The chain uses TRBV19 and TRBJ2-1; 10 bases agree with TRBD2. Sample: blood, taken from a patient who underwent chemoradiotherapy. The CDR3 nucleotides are TGTGCCAGTAGTATAGATGTGGGTCCTAGCGGGAGACACAATGAGCAGTTCTTC. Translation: CASSIDVGPSGRHNEQFF.